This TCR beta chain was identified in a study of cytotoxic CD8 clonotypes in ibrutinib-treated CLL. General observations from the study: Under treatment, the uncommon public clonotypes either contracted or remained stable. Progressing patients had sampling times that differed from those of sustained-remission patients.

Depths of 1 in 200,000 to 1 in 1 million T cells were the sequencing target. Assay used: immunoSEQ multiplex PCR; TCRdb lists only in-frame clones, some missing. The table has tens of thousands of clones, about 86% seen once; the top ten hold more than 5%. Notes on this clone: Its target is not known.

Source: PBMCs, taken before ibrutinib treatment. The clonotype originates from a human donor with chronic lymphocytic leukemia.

This CDR3 reads CASSTTLMVGDTIYF. CDR3 sequence (DNA): TGTGCCAGCAGCACCACCCTAATGGTTGGGGACACCATATATTTT. The J gene is TRBJ1-3, the V gene TRBV28; D gene ambiguous. CDR1 is MDHEN and CDR2 is SYDVKM in the germline V gene. The CDR3 is 15 residues long. Trimming stripped 6 bases from V and 8 bases from J, with 20 bases between.